This T cell receptor (beta chain) was sequenced in a study of radiotherapy plus CTLA-4 blockade in lung cancer. The protocol was immunoSEQ multiplex PCR, while the TCRdb copy is restricted to in-frame clones and leaves out a portion. The profile shows over 45,000 clones, approximately 79% of them singletons. V gave up 0 bases and J gave up 0 bases, with 15 bases separating them. Germline CDR1 reads LNHDA; CDR2 reads SQIVND (reference sequence). This CDR3 is built from 18 residues. The chain carries TRBV19 and TRBJ1-5, with a weak D call TRBD1 (6 bases). The sequences come from peripheral blood, collected from a patient treated with radiotherapy plus ipilimumab. The TCR originated in a human donor with non-small cell lung cancer who had a complete response to radiotherapy plus ipilimumab. CDR3 residues: CASSIDAPGQNSNQPQHF. Here the CDR3 DNA reads TGTGCCAGTAGTATAGATGCCCCTGGACAGAATAGCAATCAGCCCCAGCATTTT.